This passage covers 11 T cell receptor beta chains from one sample sequenced in a study of blood T cell repertoires in COVID-19. The method was immunoSEQ multiplex PCR; TCRdb's version includes in-frame clones alone and lacks a portion of them. The data contain approximately 150,000 clones, approximately 80% of them seen just once; the ten biggest clones take up approximately 6%. The sample taken for sequencing was PBMCs or T cells enriched from blood (not recorded which). These receptors were taken from a man between 35 and 55 years old who had recovered from COVID-19.

CDR3 residues: CASRGGNRRGYTF. The CDR3 bases are TGTGCCAGCAGGGGAGGAAATCGGCGAGGCTACACCTTC. The V and J genes are TRBV27 and TRBJ1-2, with D uncertain. The length of the CDR3 is 13 residues. V shed 6 bases and J shed 8 bases, with 16 bases lying between them. The V gene's germline CDR1 is MNHEY and CDR2 SMNVEV (reference sequence).

The chain joins TRBV19 to TRBJ1-5; D is unclear. From germline, CDR1 is LNHDA and CDR2 SQIVND (reference sequence). Trimming removed 7 bases at V and 6 bases at J, with 31 bases between. The CDR3 is 19 residues long. CDR3 bases: TGTGCCAGTACCAAGCAGATAGGAGATAAGGTCGTAAGAGGTCAGCCCCAGCATTTT. Translating it yields CASTKQIGDKVVRGQPQHF.

This clone was counted between two and nine times. The chain carries TRBV6-5 and TRBJ1-2; 7 bases match TRBD1. CDR1 is MNHEY, CDR2 SVGAGI, per germline. This CDR3 contains 15 residues. Trimming removed 4 bases from V and 2 bases from J; junction bases left unmatched: 7. The CDR3 reads CASSLSRQGNYGYTF. CDR3 DNA: TGTGCCAGCAGTTTATCTAGACAGGGCAACTATGGCTACACCTTC.

The chain employs TRBV9 and TRBJ1-2; D may be TRBD1 (5 bases). CDR1 and CDR2 (germline): SGDLS, YYNGEE. The CDR3 has 17 amino acids. The V gene lost 0 bases and the J gene lost 1 base, with 16 bases spanning the gap. Here the CDR3 DNA reads TGTGCCAGCAGCGTAGGCCAGGGTCCTTCACTTAACTATGGCTACACCTTC. Its translation is CASSVGQGPSLNYGYTF.

This clone has more than one count but fewer than ten. The V and J genes are TRBV11-2 and TRBJ2-5; D possibly corresponds to TRBD2 (7 bases). The CDR3 runs to 14 residues. Per the germline V gene, CDR1 is SGHAT and CDR2 is FQNNGV. V was clipped by 2 bases and J by 5 bases, with 12 bases between them. The CDR3 protein is CASSLSGGAETQYF. DNA for the CDR3: TGTGCCAGCAGCTTAAGTGGGGGGGCGGAGACCCAGTACTTC.

The chain has TRBV6-5 and TRBJ2-7; D is uncertain. V shed 4 bases and J shed 4 bases, with 14 bases lying between them. Germline V CDR1 and CDR2: MNHEY, SVGAGI. There are 14 residues in the CDR3. CDR3 in amino acids: CASSSLPNDYEQYV. The CDR3 DNA follows: TGTGCCAGCAGTTCCCTCCCTAACGATTACGAGCAGTACGTC.

With regard to this clone: This CDR3 is also generated by other DNA sequences in the sample. The rearrangement joins TRBV30 to TRBJ1-1; D not certain. The CDR3 consists of 13 residues. Germline CDR1 and CDR2: GTSNPN and SVGIG (reference sequence). V was clipped by 0 bases and J by 0 bases, with 5 bases between them. The CDR3 region has the DNA TGTGCCTGGAGTGTACAAGTGAACACTGAAGCTTTCTTT. Translated, it gives CAWSVQVNTEAFF.

The chain recombines TRBV5-1 with TRBJ2-1; 9 bases match TRBD1. V shed 0 bases and J 7 bases; nucleotides not matched to a gene: 5. CDR3 length: 15 amino acids. The germline gives CDR1 SGHRS, CDR2 YFSETQ. CDR3 protein: CASSLEQGAWNEQFF. DNA of the CDR3: TGCGCCAGCAGCTTGGAACAGGGGGCCTGGAATGAGCAGTTCTTC.

This chain links TRBV25-1 with TRBJ2-1; tentatively, D is TRBD2 (7 bases). CDR1 is MGHDK and CDR2 is SYGVNS in the germline V gene. The CDR3 is made up of 16 amino acids. Deletions cut 4 bases from V and 0 bases from J, with 13 bases between. This CDR3 reads CASSGWGGLSYNEQFF. CDR3 nucleotides: TGTGCCAGCAGTGGGTGGGGGGGCCTCTCCTACAATGAGCAGTTCTTC.

V and J are TRBV6-2 or TRBV6-3 and TRBJ1-2, with D possibly being TRBD1 (5 bases). V gave up 0 bases and J gave up 3 bases, with 5 bases separating them. The CDR3 covers 13 residues. In germline, CDR1 is MNHEY, CDR2 SVGEGT. Here the CDR3 reads CASSYSQDYGYTF. DNA for the CDR3: TGTGCCAGCAGTTACTCACAGGACTATGGCTACACCTTC.

The chain recombines TRBV7-9 with TRBJ2-7; TRBD1 matches at 7 bases. Per the germline V gene, CDR1 is SEHNR and CDR2 is FQNEAQ (reference sequence). The CDR3 extends over 15 amino acids. The J segment lost 3 bases and the V segment lost 4 bases, leaving 9 bases of the junction unmatched. CDR3 DNA: TGTGCCAGCAGCTCGACCCGGGACAGTCACTACGAGCAGTACGTC. Protein sequence: CASSSTRDSHYEQYV.